This TCR beta chain was sequenced during a study of blood T cell repertoires in COVID-19. Turning to the study itself: Collection of acute and convalescent COVID-19 samples took place in the United States, Italy and Spain. In each case, the material was cDNA or gDNA derived from T cells, B-cell-depleted T cells, or PBMCs.

The method was immunoSEQ multiplex PCR; TCRdb's version includes in-frame clones alone and lacks a portion of them. The table shows more than 300,000 clones, with roughly 86% occurring only once. This clone was recorded a few times. Seattle patient enrollment occurred during active infection, with longitudinal follow-up thereafter. This CDR3 spans 12 amino acids. CDR1 SGHAT and CDR2 FQNNGV come from the germline V gene. V dropped 3 bases and J dropped 5 bases, with 4 bases sitting between them. Sequenced sample: peripheral blood. The chain links TRBV11-2 to TRBJ2-2, with D unresolved. This TCR derives from a woman younger than 45 with COVID-19, enrolled during active disease. The CDR3 DNA is TGTGCCAGCAGCTTGCGTACCGGGGAGCTGTTTTTT. Protein sequence: CASSLRTGELFF. Full variable domain (remainder filled in from reference TRBV11-2 and TRBJ2-2): EAGVAQSPRYKIIEKRQSVAFWCNPISGHATLYWYQQILGQGPKLLIQFQNNGVVDDSQLPKDRFSAERLKGVDSTLKIQPAKLEDSAVYLCASSLRTGELFFGEGSRLTVL.